The TCR beta chain under discussion was sequenced for a study of vaccination effects on CD4 cells after COVID-19. Findings of the study overall: Clones that were induced by infection or by vaccine showed marked contraction late after vaccination.

Concerning this clone: Its antigen is not identified.

Ahead of sequencing, the ViraFEST assay grew antigen-specific CD4+ T cells using viral peptide pools. Having been cultured for under twelve days, the cells underwent CD4+ T cell isolation. The person was diagnosed with PCR-confirmed SARS-CoV-2 infection between March and December 2020. They grew a few million PBMC in each well, adding approximately 10 IU/ml IL-2 and 8.5 to 10 ug/ml peptides. CDR3 length: 16 residues. The germline V gene has CDR1 SGHTA and CDR2 FQGTGA. Germline trimming cut 5 bases from V and 6 bases from J; bases unmatched to any gene: 7. Some clones are missing from TCRdb's copy, which holds only in-frame ones; the method was immunoSEQ multiplex PCR. The repertoire consists of approximately 28,000 clones, with more than 75% occurring once and the leading ten covering about 16%.

This chain joins TRBV7-3 and TRBJ2-3; TRBD2 matches at 14 bases. The sample here was CD4+ T cells from PBMCs cultured with HCoV-NL63 spike peptides, taken before COVID-19 vaccination. This clonotype was sampled from a human donor who had a prior SARS-CoV-2 infection. CDR3 DNA: TGTGCCAGCAGCCCGACCGGGACTAGCGGGAGTGATACGCAGTATTTT. Amino acids: CASSPTGTSGSDTQYF.